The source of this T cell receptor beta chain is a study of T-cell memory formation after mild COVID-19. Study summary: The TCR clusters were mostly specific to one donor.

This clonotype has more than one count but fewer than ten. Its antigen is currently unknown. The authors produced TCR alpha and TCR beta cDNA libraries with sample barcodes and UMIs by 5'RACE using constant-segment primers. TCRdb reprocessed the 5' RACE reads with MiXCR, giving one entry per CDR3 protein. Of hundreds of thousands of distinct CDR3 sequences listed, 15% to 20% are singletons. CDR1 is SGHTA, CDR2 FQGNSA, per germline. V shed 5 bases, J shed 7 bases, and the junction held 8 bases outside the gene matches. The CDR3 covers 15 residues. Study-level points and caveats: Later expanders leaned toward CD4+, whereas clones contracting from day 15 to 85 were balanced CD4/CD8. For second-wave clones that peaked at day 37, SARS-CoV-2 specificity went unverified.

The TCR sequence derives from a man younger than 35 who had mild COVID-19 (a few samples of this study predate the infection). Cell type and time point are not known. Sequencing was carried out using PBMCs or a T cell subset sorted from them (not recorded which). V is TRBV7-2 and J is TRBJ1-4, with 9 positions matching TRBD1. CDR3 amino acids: CASSPEDRGGEKLFF. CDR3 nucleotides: TGTGCCAGCAGCCCTGAGGACAGGGGAGGTGAAAAACTGTTTTTT.